These 24 T cell receptor beta chains were sequenced from one sample in a study of monozygotic twins with inflammatory bowel disease. TCRdb re-called the 5' RACE reads and catalogs CDR3 proteins one per entry, DNA excluded. The repertoire shows a few hundred thousand distinct CDR3 sequences; the top ten hold 5.6%. Sequenced input: blood. Source of these receptors: a human donor with ulcerative colitis or Crohn's disease, or a healthy co-twin of an affected twin (not recorded which).

CDR3 loop: CSVIRDRGPAETQYF. The chain couples TRBV29-1 to TRBJ2-5; TCRdb's assignment of TRBD1 cannot be checked, as there is no DNA. Germline V gene lookup returns CDR1 SQVTM and CDR2 ANQGSEA. CDR3 size: 15 residues.

V is TRBV27 and J is TRBJ2-7; TCRdb's assignment of TRBD1 cannot be checked, as there is no DNA. This CDR3 has 16 amino acids. Germline V gene sequence: CDR1 MNHEY, CDR2 SMNVEV (reference sequence). The CDR3 is CASSLSFSGTAYEQYF.

This chain connects TRBV27 to TRBJ2-1. The length of the CDR3 is 16 residues. CDR1 is MNHEY and CDR2 is SMNVEV in the germline V gene (reference sequence). CDR3 residues: CASSFNSRSSYNEQFF.

The gene calls are TRBV4-3 and TRBJ1-2. This CDR3 is built from 13 residues. The germline gives CDR1 LGHNA, CDR2 YSLEER. This chain's CDR3 is CASSQDEGFSYTF.

This chain uses TRBV7-2 with TRBJ2-2; TCRdb selects TRBD2, and the lack of DNA leaves this call unchecked. This CDR3 has 13 residues. Per the germline V gene, CDR1 is SGHTA and CDR2 is FQGNSA. CDR3 protein: CASRPVRAGELFF.

This CDR3 is CASSRVGGVDEQYF. The J gene is TRBJ2-7, the V gene TRBV2; TCRdb picks TRBD1, but there is no DNA to check that call. Germline values: CDR1 SNHLY, CDR2 FYNNEI. CDR3 length equals 14 residues.

The chain couples TRBV27 to TRBJ2-7; TCRdb gives TRBD1 as the D gene, but with no DNA this cannot be confirmed. Germline CDR1 reads MNHEY; CDR2 reads SMNVEV (reference sequence). CDR3 length equals 13 residues. CDR3 region: CASSLSEGGEQYF.

This chain connects TRBV20-1 to TRBJ2-5; TCRdb indicates TRBD2, and absent DNA this call remains unverified. The CDR3 loop spans 15 amino acids. Germline V gives CDR1 DFQATT, CDR2 SNEGSKA (reference sequence). This CDR3 reads CSALTSGGDQETQYF.

The genes are TRBV27 and TRBJ2-7; the D gene TCRdb calls, TRBD1, cannot be checked with no DNA. The length of the CDR3 is 15 residues. From germline, CDR1 is MNHEY and CDR2 SMNVEV (reference sequence). CDR3 residues: CASSLFSGPPYEQYF.

V is TRBV27 and J is TRBJ2-1; absent DNA, TCRdb's TRBD2 call cannot be checked. Germline CDR1 is MNHEY and CDR2 is SMNVEV (reference sequence). CDR3 size: 15 residues. The CDR3: CASSSGLASLYEQFF.

This sequence joins TRBV7-9 and TRBJ2-5. The CDR3 is 11 residues long. Germline V lookup: CDR1 SEHNR, CDR2 FQNEAQ (reference sequence). This CDR3 is CASSSRDDQYF.

The chain employs TRBV6-5 and TRBJ2-7; TCRdb returns TRBD2, unconfirmable since there is no DNA. From germline, CDR1 is MNHEY and CDR2 SVGAGI. CDR3 size: 14 residues. The CDR3 sequence: CASSYSGPLYEQYF.

The chain has TRBV3-1 and TRBJ2-4. This CDR3 has 11 amino acids. CDR1 is LGHDT, CDR2 YNNKEL, per germline (reference sequence). This chain's CDR3 is CASSHGSIQYF.

The chain combines TRBV24-1 with TRBJ2-1. CDR1 is KGHDR, CDR2 SFDVKD, per germline. This CDR3 is 15 amino acids long. CDR3 sequence reads: CATSDFGLKGNEQFF.

The chain has TRBV20-1 and TRBJ2-3. The CDR3 is 12 residues long. Germline V gene data show CDR1 as DFQATT and CDR2 as SNEGSKA (reference sequence). This chain's CDR3 is CSARVGSDTQYF.

This chain links TRBV20-1 with TRBJ1-3; the D gene TCRdb calls, TRBD1, cannot be checked with no DNA. Looked up from germline, CDR1 is DFQATT and CDR2 is SNEGSKA (reference sequence). This CDR3 comprises 17 residues. The CDR3: CSARVPGSRLAGNTIYF.

The CDR3 region is CASSSMGGDRSRPEEAFF. This sequence joins TRBV11-2 and TRBJ1-1; TCRdb's assignment of TRBD1 cannot be checked, as there is no DNA. This CDR3 spans 18 amino acids. In germline, CDR1 is SGHAT, CDR2 FQNNGV.

This chain uses TRBV11-3 with TRBJ2-1; there is no DNA to check the TCRdb D call of TRBD2. Germline CDR1 and CDR2: SGHNT and YENEEA. This CDR3 has 15 amino acids. The CDR3 loop is CASSLGGLGYNEQFF.

The rearrangement links TRBV28 to TRBJ1-1; the TRBD1 assignment by TCRdb is unverifiable without DNA. This CDR3 region has 14 residues. Per germline, CDR1 MDHEN and CDR2 SYDVKM. This chain's CDR3 is CASSLNRWNTEAFF.

The CDR3 loop is CASSYLGWQASTDTQYF. The chain carries TRBV6-2 or TRBV6-3 and TRBJ2-3. The CDR3 runs 17 residues. Germline-derived CDR1 and CDR2 are MNHEY and SVGEGT.

The chain combines TRBV2 with TRBJ2-7; TCRdb's D call, TRBD1, is unchecked because there is no DNA. CDR3 size: 14 residues. Germline V gene lookup returns CDR1 SNHLY and CDR2 FYNNEI. The CDR3 loop reads CASNRDRGADEQYF.

This chain links TRBV4-3 with TRBJ2-1; with no DNA, the TCRdb D assignment of TRBD2 cannot be verified. The germline V gene has CDR1 LGHNA and CDR2 YSLEER. This CDR3 is built from 16 residues. This CDR3 is CASSPYAPAVINEQFF.

The chain employs TRBV12-3 or TRBV12-4 and TRBJ2-1. This CDR3 is built from 14 residues. This chain's CDR3 is CASSLVVGFGEQFF.

The chain links TRBV20-1 to TRBJ2-2; the TCRdb D gene call, TRBD1, has no DNA to confirm it. The CDR3 has 12 residues. The germline gives CDR1 DFQATT, CDR2 SNEGSKA (reference sequence). The CDR3 is CSAGRGSGELFF.